The 14 T cell receptor beta chains reported below all come from one sample, sequenced in a study of blood T cell repertoires in COVID-19. Here immunoSEQ multiplex PCR was the method, and the copy in TCRdb shows in-frame clones only, minus some. The sample has hundreds of thousands of clones, roughly nine tenths seen once. The material sequenced was peripheral blood. The source is a man between 60 and 75 years old who had recovered from COVID-19.

J is TRBJ2-7 and V is TRBV11-2; 12 positions match TRBD2. Germline V gene data show CDR1 as SGHAT and CDR2 as FQNNGV. The CDR3 has 14 residues. J gave up 6 bases and V 5 bases, and 5 bases lay outside the gene matches. CDR3 protein: CASSRPGLAGEQYF. The CDR3 coding sequence is TGTGCCAGCAGCCGTCCGGGACTAGCGGGCGAGCAGTACTTC.

The genes are TRBV5-4 and TRBJ1-1, with 10 positions matching TRBD1. V shed 4 bases and J 7 bases; nucleotides not matched to a gene: 10. This CDR3 comprises 15 residues. The germline CDR1 and CDR2 sequences are SGHNT and YYREEE (reference sequence). CDR3 nucleotides: TGTGCCAGCAGCCTAGGACAGGGGGAAAGGGGTGAAGCTTTCTTT. It codes for CASSLGQGERGEAFF. Full variable domain (remainder filled in from reference TRBV5-4 and TRBJ1-1): ETGVTQSPTHLIKTRGQQVTLRCSSQSGHNTVSWYQQALGQGPQFIFQYYREEENGRGNFPPRFSGLQFPNYSSELNVNALELDDSALYLCASSLGQGERGEAFFGQGTRLTVV.

The chain uses TRBV15 and TRBJ1-3, with no clear D. V lost 8 bases, J lost 2 bases, and 10 bases lay in between. Germline CDR1 LNHNV, CDR2 YYDKDF (reference sequence). This CDR3 is 13 amino acids long. CDR3 sequence: CATSGSAGNTIYF. The CDR3 DNA is TGTGCCACCTCCGGGAGTGCTGGAAACACCATATATTTT.

The J gene is TRBJ2-7, the V gene TRBV27; TRBD1 is a possible D gene (6 bases). The CDR3 length is 13 residues. The germline V gene has CDR1 MNHEY and CDR2 SMNVEV (reference sequence). Trimming took off 3 bases at V and 2 bases at J, with 8 bases between the two ends. The CDR3 bases are TGTGCCAGCAGTTTCGGACAGACCTACGAGCAGTACTTC. It specifies CASSFGQTYEQYF.

The V call is TRBV7-8, the J call TRBJ1-1; TRBD1 might be the D (6 bases). The V gene's germline CDR1 is SGHVS and CDR2 FQNEAQ. Trimming stripped 4 bases from V and 1 base from J, with 16 bases between. CDR3 length equals 16 residues. The CDR3 DNA sequence: TGTGCCAGCAGCTACGGACAGCTACTCAAGAACACTGAAGCTTTCTTT. Its translation is CASSYGQLLKNTEAFF. Full variable domain (remainder filled in from reference TRBV7-8 and TRBJ1-1): GAGVSQSPRYKVAKRGQDVALRCDPISGHVSLFWYQQALGQGPEFLTYFQNEAQLDKSGLPSDRFFAERPEGSVSTLKIQRTQQEDSAVYLCASSYGQLLKNTEAFFGQGTRLTVV.

V is TRBV15 and J is TRBJ2-3, with a possible D match to TRBD2 (5 bases). CDR1 and CDR2 (germline): LNHNV, YYDKDF (reference sequence). The CDR3 spans 15 residues. The germline V and J ends were trimmed by 4 bases and 2 bases, with 13 bases remaining between them. Here the CDR3 DNA reads TGTGCCACCAGCAAAGCGGCGATATACACAGATACGCAGTATTTT. Translation: CATSKAAIYTDTQYF.

The V and J genes are TRBV30 and TRBJ2-3, with TRBD2 identical over 8 bases. CDR1 GTSNPN and CDR2 SVGIG come from the germline V gene (reference sequence). The V segment lost 2 bases and the J segment 4 bases; nucleotides outside the gene matches: 2. CDR3 length equals 13 residues. The CDR3 sequence: CAWSSGSPDTQYF. The CDR3 coding sequence is TGTGCCTGGAGTAGCGGGAGTCCAGATACGCAGTATTTT.

This clone appeared a few times. V and J are TRBV11-2 and TRBJ1-1, with unresolved D. The ends were cut back, 1 base at V and 1 base at J, with 4 bases in the middle. This CDR3 region has 13 residues. CDR1 SGHAT and CDR2 FQNNGV come from the germline V gene. CDR3 in amino acids: CASSLGRNTEAFF. In DNA form, the CDR3 reads TGTGCCAGCAGCTTAGGCAGGAACACTGAAGCTTTCTTT.

The chain recombines TRBV2 with TRBJ1-6; D is unclear. Trimming cost V 3 bases and J 9 bases, with 9 bases left between them. The length of the CDR3 is 13 residues. Germline V gene sequence: CDR1 SNHLY, CDR2 FYNNEI. CDR3 loop: CASSEIGRSPLHF. The CDR3 DNA follows: TGTGCCAGCAGTGAGATCGGTCGTTCACCCCTCCACTTT. The variable domain in full, completed from reference TRBV2 and TRBJ1-6, reads EPEVTQTPSHQVTQMGQEVILRCVPISNHLYFYWYRQILGQKVEFLVSFYNNEISEKSEIFDDQFSVERPDGSNFTLKIRSTKLEDSAMYFCASSEIGRSPLHFGNGTRLTVT.

The V and J genes are TRBV6-2 or TRBV6-3 and TRBJ2-1, with D tentatively TRBD1 (6 bases). V was pared by 0 bases and J by 8 bases, with 14 bases between. This CDR3 has 15 amino acids. Germline V gene data show CDR1 as MNHEY and CDR2 as SVGEGT. The CDR3: CASSYSSRGGDEQFF. The CDR3 DNA reads as TGTGCCAGCAGTTACTCGAGCAGGGGTGGCGATGAGCAGTTCTTC.

The J gene is TRBJ2-7, the V gene TRBV6-5, with D unresolved. V lost 5 bases and J lost 0, with 11 bases in between. Germline CDR1 and CDR2: MNHEY and SVGAGI. This CDR3 spans 14 amino acids. This chain's CDR3 is CASSPRSGSYEQYF. Here the CDR3 DNA reads TGTGCCAGCAGTCCCCGGTCGGGCTCCTACGAGCAGTACTTC.

The chain recombines TRBV5-1 with TRBJ2-7; possible D gene TRBD2, 6 bases. CDR1 is SGHRS, CDR2 YFSETQ, per germline. Deletions cut 4 bases from V and 6 bases from J, with 23 bases between. CDR3 length: 16 residues. CDR3: CASSPEGTVIRGEQYF. The DNA for the CDR3 is TGCGCCAGCAGCCCGGAGGGGACGGTTATCCGGGGCGAGCAGTACTTC.

The rearrangement joins TRBV6-5 to TRBJ2-1, with a weak D call TRBD2 (5 bases). CDR3 length equals 15 residues. Trimming removed 6 bases from V and 3 bases from J, with 15 bases in between. Looked up from germline, CDR1 is MNHEY and CDR2 is SVGAGI. The chain's CDR3 is CASSPRGVDYNEQFF. Written as DNA, the CDR3 is TGTGCCAGCAGCCCCCGGGGAGTTGACTACAATGAGCAGTTCTTC.

For this clone: Other DNA sequences in this sample translate to the same CDR3. V gene TRBV7-2 combines with J gene TRBJ1-5, with 7 bases lining up with TRBD1. The V segment lost 1 base and the J segment 4 bases; nucleotides outside the gene matches: 1. Looked up from germline, CDR1 is SGHTA and CDR2 is FQGNSA. The CDR3 contains 14 residues. The CDR3 DNA reads TGTGCCAGCAGCTTAGACAGGGGAAATCAGCCCCAGCATTTT. This translates into CASSLDRGNQPQHF.